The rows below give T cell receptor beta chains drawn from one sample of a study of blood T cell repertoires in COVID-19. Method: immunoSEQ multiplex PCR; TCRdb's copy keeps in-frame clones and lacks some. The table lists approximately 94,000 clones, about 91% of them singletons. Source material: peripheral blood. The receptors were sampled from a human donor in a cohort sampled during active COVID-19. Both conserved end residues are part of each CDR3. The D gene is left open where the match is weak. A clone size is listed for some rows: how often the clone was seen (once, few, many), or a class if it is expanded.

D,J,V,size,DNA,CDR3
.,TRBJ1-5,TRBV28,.,TGTGCCAGCAGTTTAAGTCCGGAGAATCAGCCCCAGCATTTT,CASSLSPENQPQHF
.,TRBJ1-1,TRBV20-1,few,TGCAGTGCTAGGCAGGGGACTGAAGCTTTCTTT,CSARQGTEAFF
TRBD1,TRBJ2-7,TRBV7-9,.,TGTGCCAGCAGCTTAGGATACGGGACAGGAGGGTTATACGAGCAGTACTTC,CASSLGYGTGGLYEQYF
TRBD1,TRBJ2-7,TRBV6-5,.,TGTGCCAGCAGGGACAGGGGGCTCGAGCAGTACTTC,CASRDRGLEQYF
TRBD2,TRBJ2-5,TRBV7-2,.,TGTGCCAGCAGCTTAGCCCCGACTAGCGGGAGTCGGAAAAGCGCGTGGGAGACCCAGTACTTC,CASSLAPTSGSRKSAWETQYF
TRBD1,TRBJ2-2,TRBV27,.,TGTGCCAGCAGCCAGACAGGGGTTTTGACCGGGGAGCTGTTTTTT,CASSQTGVLTGELFF
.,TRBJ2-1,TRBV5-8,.,TGTGCCAGCAGCTTTTATATTGCAGGGGACTCCTACAATGAGCAGTTCTTC,CASSFYIAGDSYNEQFF
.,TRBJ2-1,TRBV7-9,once,TGTGCCAGCAGCTCAGCCACTAGCTTTGATGAGCAGTTCTTC,CASSSATSFDEQFF
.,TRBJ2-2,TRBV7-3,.,TGTGCCAGCAGTCCGGGAAGTAACACCGGGGAGCTGTTTTTT,CASSPGSNTGELFF
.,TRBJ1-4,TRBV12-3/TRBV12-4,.,TGTGCCAGCACCCAGTCGATAAATGAAAAACTGTTTTTT,CASTQSINEKLFF
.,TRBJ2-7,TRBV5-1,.,TGCGCCAGCAGCTTTTCGCAAGGGGGAAAGGACTACGAGCAGTACTTC,CASSFSQGGKDYEQYF
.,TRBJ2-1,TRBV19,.,TGTGCCAGTAGTACCCCCACCAGATACAATGAGCAGTTCTTC,CASSTPTRYNEQFF
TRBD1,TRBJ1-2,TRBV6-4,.,TGTGCCAGCAGTTTGAAGCCGGGACAGAGCTCTAACTATGGCTACACCTTC,CASSLKPGQSSNYGYTF
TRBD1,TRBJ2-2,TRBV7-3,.,TGTGCCAGCAGTCATGGGGGGACAGGGAACACCGGGGAGCTGTTTTTT,CASSHGGTGNTGELFF
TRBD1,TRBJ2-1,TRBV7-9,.,TGTGCCAGCAGCCCCCGGGGACAGGGGACCCCCAATTACAATGAGCAGTTCTTC,CASSPRGQGTPNYNEQFF
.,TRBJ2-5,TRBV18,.,TGTGCCAGCTCACCGCGGGGCCAACAAGAGACCCAGTACTTC,CASSPRGQQETQYF
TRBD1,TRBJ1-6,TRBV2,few,TGTGCCAGCAGGTGGGGCAGGGGGGATTCACCCCTCCACTTT,CASRWGRGDSPLHF
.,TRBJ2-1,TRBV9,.,TGTGCCAGCAGCCGCTCGGGGTCCTACAATGAGCAGTTCTTC,CASSRSGSYNEQFF
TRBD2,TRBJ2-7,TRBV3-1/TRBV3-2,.,TGTGCCAGCAGCCAAACGGCGGGAGTTTCCTACGAGCAGTACTTC,CASSQTAGVSYEQYF
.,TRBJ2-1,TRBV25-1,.,TGTGCCAGCAGTGAAGGTAGCGGATCCTACAATGAGCAGTTCTTC,CASSEGSGSYNEQFF
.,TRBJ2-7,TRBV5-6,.,TGTGCCAGCAGCTCCCGGTTCTACGAGCAGTACTTC,CASSSRFYEQYF